This T cell receptor beta chain was recorded in a study of Ad26.COV2.S vaccination and SARS-CoV-2 variants. Study details: A participant enrolled in the COV1001 Ad26.COV2.S trial arm provided the sample. Intramuscularly, Ad26.COV2.S was given either once or twice, 56 days apart. Regarding the study as a whole: Reportedly, spike-specific CD8+ and CD4+ T cell responses achieved substantial breadth once vaccination had taken place. Spike-specific TCR breadth was greater in vaccine than placebo recipients.

Sequencing used immunoSEQ multiplex PCR; TCRdb keeps in-frame clones, though not all of them. Seen here are some 340,000 clones, about 86% observed once, and the top ten hold 1.9%. The treatment: roughly 18 received Ad26.COV2.S at low or high dose, single or two shots; about five received placebo; per-sample allocation not given. Day 63 after the first vaccine or placebo injection was the time point for sampling. The V end was cut by 0 bases, the J end by 2 bases, with 8 bases between. The CDR3 covers 15 residues. CDR1 is MNHEY, CDR2 SVGEGT, per germline. Concerning this clone: The antigen is unknown.

This sequence originates from a person between 18 and 59 years old who received the Ad26.COV2.S COVID-19 vaccine or a placebo. This rearrangement joins TRBV6-2 or TRBV6-3 to TRBJ2-1; either TRBD1 or TRBD2 may fit D (5 bases each). The sequencing here drew on peripheral blood, taken in a trial of Ad26.COV2.S vaccine versus placebo. The DNA of the CDR3 is TGTGCCAGCAGTTACTCAGGGGACCCCTACAATGAGCAGTTCTTC. It codes for CASSYSGDPYNEQFF.